This T cell receptor (beta chain) was found in a study of cytomegalovirus exposure and HLA in healthy donors. The PCR employed 60 Vbeta primers together with 13 Jbeta primers. Clones were read by immunoSEQ multiplex PCR, and TCRdb kept only the in-frame ones, dropping some. The profile shows roughly 70,000 clones, 74% of them singletons. Study-level results: Later analysis identified a missense DCLRE1C variant that was linked to TCR beta V- and J-gene trimming.

This clone is a singleton in its sample. Its antigen is unknown. V lost 5 bases to trimming and J lost 4 bases; unmatched junction nucleotides: 9. The CDR3 spans 16 residues. Germline values: CDR1 KGHSH, CDR2 LQKENI. Sequenced: PBMCs. The chain couples TRBV18 to TRBJ2-1, with 9 positions matching TRBD1. This sequence was found in a human donor in good health. In DNA, the CDR3 is TGTGCCAGCTCATCAAATACAGGGGGCTCGTACAATGAGCAGTTCTTC. This gives the protein CASSSNTGGSYNEQFF.